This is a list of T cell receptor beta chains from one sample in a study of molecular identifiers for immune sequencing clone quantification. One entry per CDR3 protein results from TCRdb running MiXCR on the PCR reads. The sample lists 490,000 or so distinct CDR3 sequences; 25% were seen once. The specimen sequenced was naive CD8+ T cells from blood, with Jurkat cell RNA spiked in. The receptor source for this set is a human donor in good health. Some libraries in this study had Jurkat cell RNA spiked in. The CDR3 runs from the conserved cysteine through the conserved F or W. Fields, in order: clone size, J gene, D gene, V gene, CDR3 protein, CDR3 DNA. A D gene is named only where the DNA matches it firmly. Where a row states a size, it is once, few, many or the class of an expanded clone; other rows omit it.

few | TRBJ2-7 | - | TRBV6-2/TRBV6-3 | CASSSSVYEQYF | TGTGCCAGCAGTTCTTCCGTTTACGAGCAGTACTTC
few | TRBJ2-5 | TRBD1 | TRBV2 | CASLSWDRGLETQYF | TGTGCCAGCCTAAGTTGGGACAGGGGGCTAGAGACCCAGTACTTC
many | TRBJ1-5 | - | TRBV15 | CATSQGRNQPQHF | TGTGCCACCAGCCAAGGACGGAATCAGCCCCAGCATTTT
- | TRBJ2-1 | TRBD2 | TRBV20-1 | CSAWTSGGRKSYNEQFF | TGCAGTGCCTGGACTAGCGGGGGGCGAAAGTCCTACAATGAGCAGTTCTTC
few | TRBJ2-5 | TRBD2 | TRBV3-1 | CASSSTSLETQYF | TGTGCCAGCAGCTCGACTAGCCTGGAGACCCAGTACTTC
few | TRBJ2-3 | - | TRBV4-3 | CASSQDRTGLDTQYF | TGCGCCAGCAGCCAAGACAGGACGGGGTTAGATACGCAGTATTTT
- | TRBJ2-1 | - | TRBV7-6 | CASSLGGYLSNEQFF | TGTGCCAGCAGCTTAGGGGGCTATCTGTCCAATGAGCAGTTCTTC
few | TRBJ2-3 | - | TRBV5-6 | CASSLIRTDPSTDTQYF | TGTGCCAGCAGCCTAATAAGGACAGACCCTAGCACAGATACGCAGTATTTT
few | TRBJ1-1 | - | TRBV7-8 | CASSFQGSTEAFF | TGTGCCAGCAGCTTTCAGGGATCCACTGAAGCTTTCTTT
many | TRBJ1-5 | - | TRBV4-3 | CASSQDLRGHQPQHF | TGCGCCAGCAGCCAAGACCTCAGGGGCCATCAGCCCCAGCATTTT
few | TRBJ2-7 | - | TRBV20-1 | CSARRPRSSYEQYF | TGCAGTGCTAGACGACCTAGGAGCTCCTACGAGCAGTACTTC
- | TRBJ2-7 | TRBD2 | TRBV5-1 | CASSPTGGNEQYF | TGCGCCAGCAGCCCCACCGGGGGGAACGAGCAGTACTTC
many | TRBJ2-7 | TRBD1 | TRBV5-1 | CASSSGTAMWEQYF | TGCGCCAGCAGCTCAGGGACAGCTATGTGGGAGCAGTACTTC
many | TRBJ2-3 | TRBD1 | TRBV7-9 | CASSFDRGERTDTQYF | TGTGCCAGCAGCTTCGACAGGGGCGAGCGTACAGATACGCAGTATTTT
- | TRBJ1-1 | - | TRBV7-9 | CARSPTTRNTEAFF | TGTGCCCGCAGCCCGACAACACGGAACACTGAAGCTTTCTTT
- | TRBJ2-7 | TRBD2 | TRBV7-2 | CASSFTSGPLSYEQYF | TGTGCCAGCAGCTTCACTAGCGGGCCACTCTCCTACGAGCAGTACTTC
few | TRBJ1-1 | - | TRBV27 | CASSSGPTLHAFF | TGTGCCAGCAGCTCAGGCCCTACTCTACATGCTTTCTTT
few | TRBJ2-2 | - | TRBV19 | CASTGSPWWTGELFF | TGTGCCAGTACGGGGAGTCCGTGGTGGACCGGGGAGCTGTTTTTT
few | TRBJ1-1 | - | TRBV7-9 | CASSLVDTLSGTEAFF | TGTGCCAGCAGCTTAGTTGACACTCTCTCGGGCACTGAAGCTTTCTTT
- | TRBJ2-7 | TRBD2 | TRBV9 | CASSVASGASYEQYF | TGTGCCAGCAGCGTAGCTAGCGGGGCTTCCTACGAGCAGTACTTC
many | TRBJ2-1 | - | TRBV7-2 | CASSSRYNEQFF | TGTGCCAGCAGCTCTCGCTACAATGAGCAGTTCTTC
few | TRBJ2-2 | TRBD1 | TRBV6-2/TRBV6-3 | CASKRTWDSNTGELFF | TGTGCCAGCAAACGAACGTGGGACAGCAACACCGGGGAGCTGTTTTTT
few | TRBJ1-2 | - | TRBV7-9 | CASSLGQGGTYGYTF | TGTGCCAGCAGCTTAGGCCAGGGAGGCACCTATGGCTACACCTTC
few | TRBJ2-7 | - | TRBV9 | CASSVTGASSYEQYF | TGTGCCAGCAGCGTTACAGGCGCAAGTTCCTACGAGCAGTACTTC
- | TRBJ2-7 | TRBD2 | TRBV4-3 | CASSQVTSGGLSYEQYF | TGCGCCAGCAGCCAAGTCACTAGCGGGGGTCTCTCCTACGAGCAGTACTTC
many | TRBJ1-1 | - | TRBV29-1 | CSVVNGLNTEAFF | TGCAGCGTTGTGAACGGATTGAACACTGAAGCTTTCTTT
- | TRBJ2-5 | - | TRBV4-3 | CASSQAAGGTQYF | TGCGCCAGCAGCCAAGCGGCCGGGGGGACCCAGTACTTC
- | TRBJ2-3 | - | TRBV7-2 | CASSLTTHDLAQYF | TGTGCCAGCAGCTTGACCACTCACGACCTGGCGCAGTATTTT
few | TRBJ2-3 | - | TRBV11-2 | CASSNSPGGDTQYF | TGTGCCAGCAGCAACTCACCCGGGGGAGATACGCAGTATTTT
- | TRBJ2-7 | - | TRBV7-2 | CASSMGGNYEQYF | TGTGCCAGCAGCATGGGGGGAAACTACGAGCAGTACTTC
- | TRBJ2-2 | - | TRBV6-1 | CASSERRGKENTGELFF | TGTGCCAGCAGTGAACGTCGGGGGAAGGAGAACACCGGGGAGCTGTTTTTT
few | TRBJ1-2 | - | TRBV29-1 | CSVDERNYGYTF | TGCAGCGTTGACGAGAGAAACTATGGCTACACCTTC
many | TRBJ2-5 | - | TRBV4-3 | CASSQALAPGETQYF | TGCGCCAGCAGCCAGGCCCTCGCCCCTGGAGAGACCCAGTACTTC
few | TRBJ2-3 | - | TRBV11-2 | CASSSQGFRADTQYF | TGTGCCAGCAGTTCTCAGGGTTTCAGGGCAGATACGCAGTATTTT
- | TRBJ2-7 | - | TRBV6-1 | CATEGNLSYEQYF | TGTGCCACGGAGGGAAATCTCTCCTACGAGCAGTACTTC
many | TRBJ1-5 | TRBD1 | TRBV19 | CASGFGTGGNQPQHF | TGTGCCAGTGGTTTTGGGACAGGGGGCAATCAGCCCCAGCATTTT
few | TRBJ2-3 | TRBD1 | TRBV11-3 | CASSPRTGYSTDTQYF | TGTGCCAGCAGCCCCCGGACAGGGTATAGCACAGATACGCAGTATTTT
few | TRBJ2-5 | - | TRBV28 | CASRVGLETQYF | TGTGCCAGCAGAGTGGGGCTGGAGACCCAGTACTTC
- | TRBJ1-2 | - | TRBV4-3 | CASSQEIGGTNYGYTF | TGCGCCAGCAGCCAAGAAATCGGCGGAACTAACTATGGCTACACCTTC
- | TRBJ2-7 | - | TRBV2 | CASSDRAGHYEQYF | TGTGCCAGCAGTGATCGGGCAGGGCACTACGAGCAGTACTTC
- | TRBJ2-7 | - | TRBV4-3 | CASSQDLTGAYEQYF | TGCGCCAGCAGCCAAGATCTTACCGGGGCCTACGAGCAGTACTTC
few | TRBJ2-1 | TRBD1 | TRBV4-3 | CASSQNWGTEAYNEQFF | TGCGCCAGCAGCCAAAATTGGGGGACAGAGGCCTACAATGAGCAGTTCTTC
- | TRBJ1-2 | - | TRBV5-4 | CASSLAGEGSYGYTF | TGTGCCAGCAGCTTGGCCGGGGAGGGTAGTTATGGCTACACCTTC